This TCR beta chain was captured in a study of T cell responses to AZD1222 COVID-19 vaccine (dated by TCRdb to 2020 to 2023). Study-level background: AZD1222 recipients given second doses at about 4 weeks or at about 12 weeks were pooled, since spike-specific TCR depth and breadth were not found to differ between the two schedules. Trial participants were enrolled by age into subgroups of 18-55, 56-69 and 70-plus years, and around 140, 26 and 57 TCR-sequenced participants, respectively, were included in these subgroups. TCR sequencing covered 230 or so trial participants: 200 to 220 given two doses of AZD1222 and approximately 26 given two doses of MenACWY control vaccine.

The CDR3 regions of human TCRbeta chains were analyzed by immunosequencing. The published analysis was carried out like this. TCRs in the repertoires were compared against a reference library of SARS-CoV-2-specific TCRs that had been generated with the MIRA antigen-specificity platform. Breadth was defined as the fraction of unique TCRs that were SARS-CoV-2-associated. Depth was defined as the fraction of total T cells that were SARS-CoV-2-associated. Each spike-specific TCR was assigned to its reactive spike region and to a CD4 or CD8 class using the MIRA data. Log10-transformed breadth and depth values were compared by one-way ANOVA with Sidak's multiple comparisons tests. TCRdb took over this immuneACCESS table, retaining in-frame rearrangements with V and J assigned. Such tables are incomplete; in checked studies, under half of the missing clones stem from an unresolved V gene, and the remainder is unexplained. D and trimming come from the DNA, and the V and J calls and clone size come from that table. Counted in this sample were about 120,000 clones; 80% to 90% of them appeared once. Together, the top ten hold approximately 9.6% of the sample.

In the paper's terms, the time point label means: baseline before first vaccination. Vaccinee samples came from UK trials COV001 and COV002, including a single-blind randomized controlled phase 2/3 trial of AZD1222 (ChAdOx1 nCoV-19) in healthy adults. For TCRbeta chain sequencing, PBMC samples were collected from trial participants at day 0 and at day 28 after the second dose. Here is what the overall study found, with its caveats: Participants were mostly white British and included more females than males, and it was suggested by the authors that clonal diversity may have been underestimated. Because no day 14 peak-response samples were available, repertoires were characterized only after the peak T cell response. The vaccine-associated CD4 TCRs covered the entire spike protein, and the dominant responses fell in regions 160-218 and 743-854. After two AZD1222 doses, spike-specific TCR breadth and depth were significantly higher than at day 0 and than in MenACWY recipients. Reportedly, almost half of the unique spike-specific TCRs recognized epitopes lying outside the regions that are mutated in the B.1.351 and B.1.1.7 variants. Conclusions about previously exposed vaccinees are limited because only six or seven AZD1222 recipients were SARS-CoV-2 seropositive at baseline. The 56-69-year group was small, and its depth increase did not reach significance, likely because of low power.

About this clone itself: Which antigen it targets is not known. Base qualities are not at hand, and no much larger clone is one base apart.

The sequence was obtained from an adult in good health. The sample here was peripheral blood, taken on day 0 of AZD1222 vaccination.

The CDR3 loop reads CASSSGQVYGYTF. Read as DNA, the sequence is TGTGCCAGCAGTTCCGGACAGGTCTATGGCTACACCTTC. The chain is encoded by TRBV6-2 or TRBV6-3 joined to TRBJ1-2, with TRBD1 identical over 7 junction bases. In the germline V gene, CDR1 corresponds to MNHEY and CDR2 to SVGEGT. The junction shows trimming of 4 bases on V and 4 bases on J, and the gene matches do not reach 3 bases of it. The CDR3 measures 13 amino acids from cysteine to phenylalanine. Kept here is only the CDR3 DNA, which spans 39 bases and is read in frame from base 1.